This T cell receptor beta chain comes out of a study of blood T cell repertoires in COVID-19. Background on the study: Acute-phase and convalescent COVID-19 samples originated in the United States, Italy and Spain.

The V segment lost 4 bases and the J segment 0 bases; nucleotides outside the gene matches: 3. The length of the CDR3 is 15 residues. From germline, CDR1 is SGHRS and CDR2 YFSETQ. This clone was recorded at least ten times. Profiling relied on immunoSEQ multiplex PCR, and the TCRdb table lists in-frame clones only, not all of them. The sample consists of about 100,000 clones, about 89% of them appearing once. The chain carries TRBV5-1 and TRBJ2-3; TRBD1 aligns across 9 bases. The material sequenced was peripheral blood. This sequence was found in a woman under 40 with acute or convalescent COVID-19. The CDR3 protein is CASSPGTGSTDTQYF. CDR3 nucleotides: TGCGCCAGCAGCCCGGGGACAGGGAGCACAGATACGCAGTATTTT.